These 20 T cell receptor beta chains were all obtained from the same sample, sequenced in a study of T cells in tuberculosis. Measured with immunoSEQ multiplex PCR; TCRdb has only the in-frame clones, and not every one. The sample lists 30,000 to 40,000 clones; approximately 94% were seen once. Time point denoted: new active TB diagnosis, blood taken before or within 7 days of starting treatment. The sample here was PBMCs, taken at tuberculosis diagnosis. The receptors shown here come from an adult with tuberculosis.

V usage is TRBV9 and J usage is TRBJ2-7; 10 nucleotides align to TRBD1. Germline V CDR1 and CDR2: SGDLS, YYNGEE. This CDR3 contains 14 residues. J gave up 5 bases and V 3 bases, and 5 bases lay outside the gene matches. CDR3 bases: TGTGCCAGCAGCGAGGCCGGACAGGGGGACGAGCAGTACTTC. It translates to CASSEAGQGDEQYF.

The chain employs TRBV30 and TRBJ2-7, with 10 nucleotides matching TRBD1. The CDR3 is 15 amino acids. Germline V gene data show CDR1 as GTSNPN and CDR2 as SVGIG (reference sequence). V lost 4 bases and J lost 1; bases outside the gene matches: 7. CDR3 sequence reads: CAWNPSGQGSYEQYF. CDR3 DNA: TGTGCCTGGAATCCTTCGGGACAGGGGTCCTACGAGCAGTACTTC.

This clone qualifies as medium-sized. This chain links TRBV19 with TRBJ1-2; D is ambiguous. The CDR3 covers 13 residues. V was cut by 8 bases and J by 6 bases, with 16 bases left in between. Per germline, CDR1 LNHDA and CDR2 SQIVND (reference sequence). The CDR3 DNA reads TGTGCCAGTTGGGGTATTCGACTAGATGGCTACACCTTC. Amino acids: CASWGIRLDGYTF.

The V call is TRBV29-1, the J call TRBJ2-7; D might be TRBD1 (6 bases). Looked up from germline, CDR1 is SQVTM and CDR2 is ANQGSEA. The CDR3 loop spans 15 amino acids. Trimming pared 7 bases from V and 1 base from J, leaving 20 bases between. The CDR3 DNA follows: TGCAGCGCTTCCTCCCGCTGGGGGCAGTCCTACGAGCAGTACTTC. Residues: CSASSRWGQSYEQYF.

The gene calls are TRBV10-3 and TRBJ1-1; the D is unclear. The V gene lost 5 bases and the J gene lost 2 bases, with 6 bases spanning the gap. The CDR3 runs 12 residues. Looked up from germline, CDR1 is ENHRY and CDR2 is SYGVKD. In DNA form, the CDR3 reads TGTGCCATCAGTCGGAGTAACACTGAAGCTTTCTTT. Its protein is CAISRSNTEAFF.

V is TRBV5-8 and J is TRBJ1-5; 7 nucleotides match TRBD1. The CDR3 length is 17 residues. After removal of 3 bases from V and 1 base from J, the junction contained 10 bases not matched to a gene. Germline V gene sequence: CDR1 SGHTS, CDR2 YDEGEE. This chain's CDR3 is CASSSGQVLGSNQPQHF. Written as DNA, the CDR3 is TGTGCCAGCAGCTCAGGACAGGTCCTTGGGAGCAATCAGCCCCAGCATTTT.

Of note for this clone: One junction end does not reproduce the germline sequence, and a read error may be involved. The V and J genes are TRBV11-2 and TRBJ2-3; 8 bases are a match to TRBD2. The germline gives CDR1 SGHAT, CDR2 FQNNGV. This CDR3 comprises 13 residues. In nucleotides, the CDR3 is TGTGCCAGCAGCTCGGGAGGGGCCCTCAGTCCATTTTTT. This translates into CASSSGGALSPFF.

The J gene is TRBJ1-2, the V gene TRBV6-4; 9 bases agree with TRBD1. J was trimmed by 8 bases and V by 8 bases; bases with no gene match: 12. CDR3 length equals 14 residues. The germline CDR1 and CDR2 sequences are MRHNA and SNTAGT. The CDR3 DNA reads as TGTGCCAGCGCTCTTACAGGGGGCATAGGAGGCTACACCTTC. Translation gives CASALTGGIGGYTF.

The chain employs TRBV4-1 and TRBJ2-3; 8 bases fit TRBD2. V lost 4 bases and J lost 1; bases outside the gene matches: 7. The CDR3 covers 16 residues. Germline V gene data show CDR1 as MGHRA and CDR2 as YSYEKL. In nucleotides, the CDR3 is TGCGCCAGCAGCCTGACGACTAGCGCACGCACAGATACGCAGTATTTT. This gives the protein CASSLTTSARTDTQYF.

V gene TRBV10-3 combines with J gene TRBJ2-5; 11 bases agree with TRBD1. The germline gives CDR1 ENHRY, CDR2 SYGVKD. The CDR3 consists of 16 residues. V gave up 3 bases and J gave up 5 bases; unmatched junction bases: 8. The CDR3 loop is CAISEGTGGFSETQYF. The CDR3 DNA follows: TGTGCCATCAGTGAAGGGACAGGGGGATTTTCGGAGACCCAGTACTTC.

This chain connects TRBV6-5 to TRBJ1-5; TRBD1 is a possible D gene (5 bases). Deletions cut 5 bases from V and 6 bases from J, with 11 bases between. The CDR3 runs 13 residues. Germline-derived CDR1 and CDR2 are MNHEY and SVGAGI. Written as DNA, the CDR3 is TGTGCCAGCAGTGCAGGGCGGGGTCAGCCCCAGCATTTT. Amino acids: CASSAGRGQPQHF.

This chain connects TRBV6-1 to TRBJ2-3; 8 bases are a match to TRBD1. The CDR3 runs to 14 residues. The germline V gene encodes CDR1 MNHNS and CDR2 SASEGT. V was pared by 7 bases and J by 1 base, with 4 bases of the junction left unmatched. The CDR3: CASINRGGTDTQYF. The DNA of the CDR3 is TGTGCCAGCATCAACAGGGGGGGCACAGATACGCAGTATTTT.

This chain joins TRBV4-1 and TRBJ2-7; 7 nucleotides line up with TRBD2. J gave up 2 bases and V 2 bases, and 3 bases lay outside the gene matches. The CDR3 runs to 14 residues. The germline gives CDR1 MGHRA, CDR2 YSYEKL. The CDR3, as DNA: TGCGCCAGCAGCCAAACTAGCGCCGCCTACGAGCAGTACTTC. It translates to CASSQTSAAYEQYF.

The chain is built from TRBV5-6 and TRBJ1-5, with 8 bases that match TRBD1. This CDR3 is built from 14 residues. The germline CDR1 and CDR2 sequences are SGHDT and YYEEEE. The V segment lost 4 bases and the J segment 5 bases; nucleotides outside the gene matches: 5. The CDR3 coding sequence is TGTGCCAGCAGCCTCCAGGGGGCGTATCAGCCCCAGCATTTT. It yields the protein CASSLQGAYQPQHF.

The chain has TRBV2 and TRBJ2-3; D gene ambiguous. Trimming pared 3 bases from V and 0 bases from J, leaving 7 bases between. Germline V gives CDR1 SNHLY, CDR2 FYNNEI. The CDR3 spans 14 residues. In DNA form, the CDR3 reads TGTGCCAGCAGTGATGCGGTTAGCACAGATACGCAGTATTTT. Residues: CASSDAVSTDTQYF.

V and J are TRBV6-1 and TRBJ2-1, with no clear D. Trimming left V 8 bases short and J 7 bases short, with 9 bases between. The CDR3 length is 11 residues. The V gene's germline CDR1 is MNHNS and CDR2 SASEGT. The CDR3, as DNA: TGTGCCAGCTACGACAAGAATGAGCAGTTCTTC. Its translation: CASYDKNEQFF.

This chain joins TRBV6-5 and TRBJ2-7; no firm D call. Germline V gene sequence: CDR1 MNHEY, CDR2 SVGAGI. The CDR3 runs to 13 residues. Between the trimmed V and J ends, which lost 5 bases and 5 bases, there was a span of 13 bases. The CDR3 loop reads CASSRSPVHEQYF. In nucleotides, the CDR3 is TGTGCCAGCAGTCGGTCGCCGGTCCACGAGCAGTACTTC.

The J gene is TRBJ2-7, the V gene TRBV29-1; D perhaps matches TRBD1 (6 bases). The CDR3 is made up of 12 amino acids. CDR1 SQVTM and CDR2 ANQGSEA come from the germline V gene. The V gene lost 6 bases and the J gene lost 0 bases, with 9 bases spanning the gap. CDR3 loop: CSVQGSSYEQYF. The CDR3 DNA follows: TGCAGCGTACAGGGAAGCTCCTACGAGCAGTACTTC.

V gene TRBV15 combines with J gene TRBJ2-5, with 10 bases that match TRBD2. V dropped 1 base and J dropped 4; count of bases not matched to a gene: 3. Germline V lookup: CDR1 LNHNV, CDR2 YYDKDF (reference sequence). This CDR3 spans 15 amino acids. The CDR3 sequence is CATSRASGGRETQYF. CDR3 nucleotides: TGTGCCACCAGCAGAGCTAGCGGGGGACGAGAGACCCAGTACTTC.

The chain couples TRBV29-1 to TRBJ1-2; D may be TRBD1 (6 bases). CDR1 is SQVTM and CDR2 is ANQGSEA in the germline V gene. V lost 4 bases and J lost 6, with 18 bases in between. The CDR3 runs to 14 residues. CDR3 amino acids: CSVVSGGRSNGYTF. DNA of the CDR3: TGCAGCGTTGTTTCCGGGGGGCGGTCGAATGGCTACACCTTC. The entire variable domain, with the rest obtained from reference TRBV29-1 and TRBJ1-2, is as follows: SAVISQKPSRDICQRGTSLTIQCQVDSQVTMMFWYRQQPGQSLTLIATANQGSEATYESGFVIDKFPISRPNLTFSTLTVSNMSPEDSSIYLCSVVSGGRSNGYTFGSGTRLTVV.